Below are 26 T cell receptor beta chains sequenced from a single sample in a study of identical twins. TCRdb recomputed calls from the 5' RACE reads with MiXCR, one row per CDR3 protein. The sample lists about 100,000 distinct CDR3 sequences, 5.9% seen once, with approximately 12% in the top ten. Sequenced sample: memory T cells sorted from blood. Receptors were obtained from a woman in her fifties or sixties in good health.

This clonotype was seen at least ten times. The rearrangement joins TRBV5-1 to TRBJ1-1; TRBD1 is a possible D gene (5 bases). CDR1 and CDR2 from the germline V gene are SGHRS and YFSETQ. The length of the CDR3 is 13 residues. V lost 4 bases and J 6 bases, leaving 13 bases between the germline ends. CDR3 protein: CASSPQGWPEAFF. The CDR3 DNA reads TGCGCCAGCAGCCCTCAGGGCTGGCCTGAAGCTTTCTTT.

This chain connects TRBV6-2 or TRBV6-3 to TRBJ2-7; D remains unclear. Germline CDR1 reads MNHEY; CDR2 reads SVGEGT. The CDR3 has 15 amino acids. Trimming shortened V by 4 bases and J by 5 bases, and 18 bases separated the two germline ends. CDR3 sequence: CASSSPGRGVDEQYF. As DNA, the CDR3 is TGTGCCAGCAGTTCCCCGGGCCGTGGGGTCGACGAGCAGTACTTC.

This clonotype came up a few times. This chain links TRBV27 with TRBJ1-3; D may be TRBD1 (5 bases). Germline CDR1 and CDR2: MNHEY and SMNVEV (reference sequence). The CDR3 is 14 amino acids. V was clipped by 3 bases and J by 2 bases, with 8 bases between them. The CDR3 loop reads CASSFLGPGNTIYF. The CDR3 nucleotides are TGTGCCAGCAGTTTTTTGGGACCTGGAAACACCATATATTTT.

The table lists this clonotype with many counts. The gene calls are TRBV2 and TRBJ2-1; 9 nucleotides agree with TRBD2. The V gene end was trimmed by 9 bases and the J gene end by 7 bases; junction bases not matched to a gene: 10. This CDR3 region has 14 residues. Per germline, CDR1 SNHLY and CDR2 FYNNEI. The CDR3 sequence: CARAGGRAPNEQFF. CDR3 in DNA: TGTGCCAGGGCAGGCGGGAGGGCGCCTAATGAGCAGTTCTTC.

This clonotype was counted ten times or more. The chain uses TRBV19 and TRBJ1-1, with TRBD1 as a possible D gene (6 bases). This CDR3 region has 14 residues. The germline V and J ends were trimmed by 9 bases and 0 bases, with 14 bases remaining between them. CDR1 and CDR2 (germline): LNHDA, SQIVND (reference sequence). DNA for the CDR3: TGTGCCAGCTCCACAGGGTGGGTGAACACTGAAGCTTTCTTT. Amino acid sequence: CASSTGWVNTEAFF.

There are many counts of this clonotype. The chain joins TRBV10-1 to TRBJ2-7; the D gene is possibly TRBD1 (6 bases). This CDR3 comprises 15 residues. Germline values: CDR1 WNHNN, CDR2 SYGVQD (reference sequence). V was pared by 8 bases and J by 7 bases, with 24 bases between. The DNA for the CDR3 is TGCGCCAGCGTATACCGGGACATACCACCCCGTGAGCAGTACGTC. Its translation: CASVYRDIPPREQYV.

This clonotype was recorded a few times. This chain joins TRBV5-1 and TRBJ1-4; D is uncertain. Germline loops: CDR1 SGHRS, CDR2 YFSETQ. V was trimmed by 4 bases and J by 6 bases, leaving 10 bases between them. CDR3 length equals 13 residues. The CDR3 DNA follows: TGCGCCAGCAGCCGAAGGATTTATGAAAAACTGTTTTTT. This codes for CASSRRIYEKLFF.

This clonotype was detected ten times or more. The CDR3 loop reads CASSPSGAGETQYF. The DNA of the CDR3 is TGTGCCAGCAGCCCGTCAGGGGCGGGAGAGACCCAGTACTTC. J is TRBJ2-5 and V is TRBV3-1, with D possibly TRBD1 on 6 matching bases. In germline, CDR1 is LGHDT, CDR2 YNNKEL (reference sequence). The CDR3 covers 14 residues. The germline V and J ends were trimmed by 4 bases and 4 bases, with 13 bases remaining between them.

CDR3 sequence: CASSFGPGQPQHF. DNA of the CDR3: TGTGCCAGCAGCTTCGGACCAGGGCAGCCCCAGCATTTT. The V gene is TRBV5-6, the J gene TRBJ1-5; TRBD1 is a possible D gene (5 bases). V was shortened by 2 bases and J by 7 bases, with 10 bases between the two germline ends. CDR3 size: 13 residues. Per the germline V gene, CDR1 is SGHDT and CDR2 is YYEEEE.

In this sample, this clonotype turned up many times. This sequence joins TRBV5-1 and TRBJ1-1; 8 bases are a match to TRBD1. The CDR3 spans 15 residues. V gave up 4 bases and J gave up 4 bases; unmatched junction bases: 9. The germline V gene encodes CDR1 SGHRS and CDR2 YFSETQ. DNA of the CDR3: TGCGCCAGCAGCCGACAGACAGGGGTCGGCACTGAAGCTTTCTTT. Translating gives CASSRQTGVGTEAFF.

In this sample, this clonotype turned up many times. The rearrangement uses TRBV20-1 and TRBJ2-1, with 10 bases lining up with TRBD2. This CDR3 region has 14 residues. Germline trimming cut 6 bases from V and 6 bases from J; bases unmatched to any gene: 8. Germline CDR1 reads DFQATT; CDR2 reads SNEGSKA (reference sequence). This CDR3 reads CSAPSGRVGNEQFF. CDR3 coding DNA: TGCAGTGCCCCGAGCGGGAGGGTCGGCAATGAGCAGTTCTTC.

This clonotype occurred many times. V and J are TRBV20-1 and TRBJ1-5, with 8 bases identical to TRBD1. The V gene end was trimmed by 4 bases and the J gene end by 7 bases; junction bases not matched to a gene: 12. This CDR3 has 15 amino acids. Germline loops: CDR1 DFQATT, CDR2 SNEGSKA (reference sequence). CDR3 nucleotides: TGCAGTGCTATCGGTTCCAGGGGGCAAGGGCAGCCCCAGCATTTT. Its protein product is CSAIGSRGQGQPQHF.

This clonotype appeared many times. The CDR3 reads CASSPSRDAFFSGANVLTF. CDR3 DNA sequence: TGTGCCAGCAGCCCTAGCCGGGACGCGTTTTTCTCTGGGGCCAACGTCCTGACTTTC. The rearrangement links TRBV12-3 or TRBV12-4 to TRBJ2-6; the D call may be TRBD1 or TRBD2 (5 bases each). Deletions cut 6 bases from V and 0 bases from J, with 21 bases between. The CDR3 is 19 residues long.

This clonotype was recorded at least ten times. V gene TRBV7-9 combines with J gene TRBJ2-3, with 13 bases lining up with TRBD2. J gave up 4 bases and V 7 bases, and 5 bases lay outside the gene matches. The CDR3 length is 15 residues. Germline values: CDR1 SEHNR, CDR2 FQNEAQ (reference sequence). For the CDR3, the DNA is TGTGCCAGCACTCCTACTAGCGGGAGGGCAGATACGCAGTATTTT. Protein sequence: CASTPTSGRADTQYF.

The rearrangement joins TRBV19 to TRBJ1-4; D gene unclear. V was pared by 4 bases and J by 5 bases, with 8 bases between. The CDR3 length is 13 residues. CDR1 LNHDA and CDR2 SQIVND come from the germline V gene (reference sequence). The CDR3: CASSTLENEKLFF. Here the CDR3 DNA reads TGTGCCAGTAGTACCCTGGAGAATGAAAAACTGTTTTTT. Complete variable domain (other parts from reference TRBV19 and TRBJ1-4): DGGITQSPKYLFRKEGQNVTLSCEQNLNHDAMYWYRQDPGQGLRLIYYSQIVNDFQKGDIAEGYSVSREKKESFPLTVTSAQKNPTAFYLCASSTLENEKLFFGSGTQLSVL.

This clonotype occurred many times. The chain carries TRBV29-1 and TRBJ1-1; D is uncertain. CDR1 is SQVTM, CDR2 ANQGSEA, per germline. Trimming took 1 base from V and 3 from J, leaving 12 bases between them. The CDR3 sequence is 14 residues long. The CDR3 region is CSVEAPPQDTEAFF. The DNA for the CDR3 is TGCAGCGTTGAAGCGCCACCGCAGGACACTGAAGCTTTCTTT. The full variable domain, rest sourced from reference TRBV29-1 and TRBJ1-1, is SAVISQKPSRDICQRGTSLTIQCQVDSQVTMMFWYRQQPGQSLTLIATANQGSEATYESGFVIDKFPISRPNLTFSTLTVSNMSPEDSSIYLCSVEAPPQDTEAFFGQGTRLTVV.

In this sample, this clonotype turned up a few times. CDR3 sequence reads: CATGQSHTDTQYF. In DNA form, the CDR3 reads TGCGCCACCGGCCAATCTCACACAGATACGCAGTATTTT. The chain recombines TRBV5-1 with TRBJ2-3; no clear D. The CDR3 spans 13 residues. The germline V gene has CDR1 SGHRS and CDR2 YFSETQ. Trimming cost V 9 bases and J 2 bases, with 13 bases left between them.

This rearrangement joins TRBV20-1 to TRBJ2-3; D not certain. V shed 3 bases and J shed 1 base, with 14 bases lying between them. The CDR3 has 15 residues. Germline CDR1 reads DFQATT; CDR2 reads SNEGSKA (reference sequence). CDR3 nucleotides: TGCAGTGCTAGTTTATTCGGGTCTGGCACAGATACGCAGTATTTT. This translates into CSASLFGSGTDTQYF.

This clonotype came up many times. The chain employs TRBV28 and TRBJ2-1; 9 bases map to TRBD2. The CDR3 has 16 residues. CDR1 and CDR2 (germline): MDHEN, SYDVKM. V was pared by 5 bases and J by 4 bases, with 9 bases of the junction left unmatched. CDR3 coding DNA: TGTGCCAGCAGTCCCCCCCCTGGACTAGCGTACAATGAGCAGTTCTTC. Its translation is CASSPPPGLAYNEQFF.

The chain links TRBV20-1 to TRBJ2-7; 7 bases match TRBD2. Germline CDR1 and CDR2: DFQATT and SNEGSKA (reference sequence). Unmatched junction bases numbered 13, after V lost 3 bases and J lost 5 bases. The CDR3 is made up of 15 amino acids. The CDR3 DNA sequence: TGCAGTGCTAGGGGGAAGGGGACTATCATAGACGAGCAGTACTTC. Translating gives CSARGKGTIIDEQYF.

In its sample, this clonotype was seen many times. The rearrangement joins TRBV20-1 to TRBJ1-4; 7 nucleotides align to TRBD1. V shed 6 bases and J 10 bases; nucleotides not matched to a gene: 14. This CDR3 contains 14 residues. Germline loops: CDR1 DFQATT, CDR2 SNEGSKA (reference sequence). DNA for the CDR3: TGCAGTGCAACCACAGGGGTTTCTCGCGTAAAACTGTTTTTT. Translated, it gives CSATTGVSRVKLFF.

This clonotype was seen a handful of times. The J gene is TRBJ1-6, the V gene TRBV7-2; 7 nucleotides agree with TRBD1. Germline V CDR1 and CDR2: SGHTA, FQGNSA. CDR3 length equals 15 residues. J gave up 6 bases and V 1 base, and 3 bases lay outside the gene matches. The CDR3 sequence: CASSLEGARNSPLHF. CDR3 nucleotide sequence: TGTGCCAGCAGCTTAGAGGGGGCGCGTAATTCACCCCTCCACTTT. Complete variable domain (other parts from reference TRBV7-2 and TRBJ1-6): GAGVSQSPSNKVTEKGKDVELRCDPISGHTALYWYRQSLGQGLEFLIYFQGNSAPDKSGLPSDRFSAERTGGSVSTLTIQRTQQEDSAVYLCASSLEGARNSPLHFGNGTRLTVT.

The genes are TRBV6-2 or TRBV6-3 and TRBJ2-7; 10 bases line up with TRBD2. Germline V gene sequence: CDR1 MNHEY, CDR2 SVGEGT. The CDR3 has 17 amino acids. The ends lost 2 bases at V and 4 bases at J; junction bases unmatched: 11. The CDR3, as DNA: TGTGCCAGCAGTTACGGTCTAGCGGGAGCGCTCCTATACGAGCAGTACTTC. This gives the protein CASSYGLAGALLYEQYF.

This clonotype was detected a few times. This chain uses TRBV19 with TRBJ2-7; the D gene could be TRBD1 or TRBD2 (5 bases each). CDR3 length: 16 amino acids. The V gene lost 9 bases and the J gene lost 0 bases, with 21 bases spanning the gap. Germline V lookup: CDR1 LNHDA, CDR2 SQIVND (reference sequence). CDR3 sequence reads: CASAASGTVSSYEQYF. DNA of the CDR3: TGTGCCAGCGCAGCTTCCGGGACCGTGAGCTCCTACGAGCAGTACTTC.

At least ten counts were recorded for this clonotype. This chain uses TRBV11-3 with TRBJ2-2; tentatively, D is TRBD2 (6 bases). Trimming cost V 3 bases and J 4 bases, with 15 bases left between them. The germline V gene encodes CDR1 SGHNT and CDR2 YENEEA. The CDR3 totals 16 residues. CDR3 coding DNA: TGTGCCAGCAGCTTTAGCGGACCGAGGAGCACCGGGGAGCTGTTTTTT. Amino acids: CASSFSGPRSTGELFF.

This clonotype has a count of ten or more. The V gene is TRBV24-1, the J gene TRBJ2-3; 13 nucleotides match TRBD2. V dropped 6 bases and J dropped 8; count of bases not matched to a gene: 4. Per the germline V gene, CDR1 is KGHDR and CDR2 is SFDVKD. CDR3 length: 14 amino acids. CDR3 DNA sequence: TGTGCCACCAGTTCGACTAGCGGGAGGTCTACGCAGTATTTT. It yields the protein CATSSTSGRSTQYF.